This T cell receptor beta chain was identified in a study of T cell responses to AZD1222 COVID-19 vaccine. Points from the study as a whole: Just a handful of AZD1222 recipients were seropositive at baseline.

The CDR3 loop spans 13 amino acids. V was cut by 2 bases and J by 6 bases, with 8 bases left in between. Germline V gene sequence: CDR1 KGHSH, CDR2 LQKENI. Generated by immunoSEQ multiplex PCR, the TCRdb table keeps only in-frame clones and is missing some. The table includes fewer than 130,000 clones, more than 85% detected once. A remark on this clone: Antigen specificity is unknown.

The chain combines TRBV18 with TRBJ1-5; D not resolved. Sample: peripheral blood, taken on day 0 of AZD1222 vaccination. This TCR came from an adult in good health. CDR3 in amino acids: CASSPDHSQPQHF. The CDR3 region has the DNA TGTGCCAGCTCACCAGATCATAGTCAGCCCCAGCATTTT.